These 28 T cell receptor beta chains share one sample of origin, sequenced in a study of breast tumors, draining lymph nodes, adjacent tissues. Each CDR3 protein is one row after TCRdb ran MiXCR on the multiplex PCR reads. This table has about 130,000 distinct CDR3 sequences, 21% appearing once. The lymph nodes were axillary draining lymph nodes from breast cancer patients. The specimen was axillary lymph node tissue. The receptors stem from a female donor with breast cancer. Some clones in this sample may be carry-over from other donors' samples.

This clonotype has at least ten counts. The rearrangement joins TRBV6-5 to TRBJ1-6; D unresolved. The germline gives CDR1 MNHEY, CDR2 SVGAGI. V was pared by 5 bases and J by 13 bases, with 21 bases between. This CDR3 is built from 15 residues. This chain's CDR3 is CASSTRRREPSPLHF. The CDR3 bases are TGTGCCAGCAGTACGCGACGGCGGGAACCTTCGCCCCTCCACTTT.

This clonotype has only a few counts. This chain uses TRBV28 with TRBJ1-4; D unresolved. The V end was cut by 6 bases, the J end by 8 bases, with 13 bases between. Germline V gene sequence: CDR1 MDHEN, CDR2 SYDVKM. CDR3 length equals 13 residues. For the CDR3, the DNA is TGTGCCAGCAGCGAAACCGTACAGGAAAAACTGTTTTTT. The encoded protein is CASSETVQEKLFF.

On this clonotype itself: A clone one base away is much larger, so this may be a read error. V gene TRBV5-1 combines with J gene TRBJ2-1, with D unresolved. CDR3 size: 17 residues. Germline CDR1 and CDR2: SGHRS and YFSETQ. CDR3 nucleotides: TGCGCCAGCAGCTTGGCCTCCAAATTAAGCTCCTACAATGAGCAGTCCTTC. Encoded protein: CASSLASKLSSYNEQSF.

This clonotype was detected ten times or more. CDR3 DNA sequence: TGTGCCAGCAGTTTGCGAGGGAAATATTCACCCCTCCACTTT. This gives the protein CASSLRGKYSPLHF. The chain couples TRBV28 to TRBJ1-6, with D uncertain. V lost 3 bases to trimming and J lost 8 bases, with 11 bases between them. The CDR3 contains 14 residues. Germline V lookup: CDR1 MDHEN, CDR2 SYDVKM.

To note about this clonotype: A much larger clone sits a single nucleotide away, making a read error possible. The CDR3 does not end in the conserved phenylalanine or tryptophan, so this is likely a read error. V is TRBV7-9 and J is TRBJ2-2; no clear D gene. Germline CDR1 SEHNR, CDR2 FQNEAQ (reference sequence). The ends were cut back, 5 bases at V and 4 bases at J, with 8 bases in the middle. The CDR3 is made up of 13 amino acids. The CDR3 DNA reads as TGTGCCAGCAGCCTCACAGCCACCGGGGAGCTGTTTTCT. Translated, it gives CASSLTATGELFS.

This clonotype has ten or more counts. V usage is TRBV12-3 or TRBV12-4 and J usage is TRBJ2-1; 11 bases line up with TRBD2. CDR3 length equals 16 residues. V trimming: 6 bases; J trimming: 7 bases; junction bases outside the gene matches: 11. The CDR3 is CASRRSGRALGNEQFF. Written as DNA, the CDR3 is TGTGCCAGCAGACGTAGCGGGAGGGCCCTCGGGAATGAGCAGTTCTTC.

In its sample, this clonotype was seen many times. The chain is built from TRBV28 and TRBJ2-7; D is uncertain. The V end lost 6 bases, the J end lost 0 bases, and 9 bases lay between the germline ends. The germline gives CDR1 MDHEN, CDR2 SYDVKM. There are 13 residues in the CDR3. In DNA, the CDR3 is TGTGCCAGCAGGCTCAGTAACTCCTACGAGCAGTACTTC. Residues: CASRLSNSYEQYF.

This clonotype showed up many times. This chain connects TRBV4-1 to TRBJ2-1; the match to TRBD1 covers 8 bases. The CDR3 spans 16 residues. Germline CDR1 MGHRA, CDR2 YSYEKL. V was clipped by 4 bases and J by 7 bases; unmatched bases: 12. The CDR3 DNA reads as TGCGCCAGCAGCCCTTACGACAGGGGATCGGGGAATGAGCAGTTCTTC. This codes for CASSPYDRGSGNEQFF.

The rearrangement links TRBV19 to TRBJ1-5, with D possibly being TRBD1 (6 bases). V gave up 9 bases and J gave up 4 bases, with 10 bases separating them. The germline gives CDR1 LNHDA, CDR2 SQIVND (reference sequence). The CDR3 is 12 residues long. The CDR3 DNA reads as TGTGCCAGCTCCCAGGGGAATCAGCCCCAGCATTTT. It encodes CASSQGNQPQHF.

The sample holds many counts of this clonotype. The chain carries TRBV5-1 and TRBJ2-7; the D is unclear. Germline V CDR1 and CDR2: SGHRS, YFSETQ. Trimming shortened V by 3 bases and J by 0 bases, and 4 bases separated the two germline ends. The CDR3 is 12 residues long. The DNA for the CDR3 is TGCGCCAGCAGCTCCAGCTCCTACGAGCAGTACTTC. Its protein is CASSSSSYEQYF.

In regard to this clonotype: A much larger clone lies a single base off, so this may be a read error. The chain has TRBV5-8 and TRBJ2-2, with 11 bases lining up with TRBD1. Germline CDR1 and CDR2: SGHTS and YDEGEE. This CDR3 contains 15 residues. Losses at the gene ends were 5 bases for V and 3 bases for J; bases not matched to a gene: 3. The CDR3 spells CASRKGQGDTGELFF. The CDR3 nucleotides are TGTGCCAGCAGGAAGGGACAGGGGGACACCGGGGAGCTGTTTTTT.

At least ten counts were recorded for this clonotype. The V and J genes are TRBV19 and TRBJ2-3, with 8 bases aligning to TRBD2. The germline CDR1 and CDR2 sequences are LNHDA and SQIVND (reference sequence). V was pared by 7 bases and J by 7 bases, with 19 bases of the junction left unmatched. The CDR3 covers 17 residues. The CDR3 sequence is CASTQSLAGPGGYTQYF. In DNA form, the CDR3 reads TGTGCCAGTACCCAGAGCCTAGCGGGCCCCGGAGGGTATACGCAGTATTTT. Complete variable domain (other parts from reference TRBV19 and TRBJ2-3): DGGITQSPKYLFRKEGQNVTLSCEQNLNHDAMYWYRQDPGQGLRLIYYSQIVNDFQKGDIAEGYSVSREKKESFPLTVTSAQKNPTAFYLCASTQSLAGPGGYTQYFGPGTRLTVL.

This clonotype showed up many times. This sequence joins TRBV9 and TRBJ2-3, with 7 bases lining up with TRBD2. The junction had 6 bases not matched to a gene; V was cut back by 3 bases and J by 2 bases. The CDR3 extends over 15 amino acids. Looked up from germline, CDR1 is SGDLS and CDR2 is YYNGEE. DNA for the CDR3: TGTGCCAGCAGCGACTCTAGCGGAAACACAGATACGCAGTATTTT. Protein product: CASSDSSGNTDTQYF.

This clonotype has a single count. The gene calls are TRBV7-2 and TRBJ2-3; D is unresolved. The germline V gene encodes CDR1 SGHTA and CDR2 FQGNSA. The CDR3 totals 15 residues. Trimming took 2 bases from V and 6 from J, leaving 15 bases between them. The CDR3 DNA follows: TGTGCCAGCAGCTTAAATGACGGGTCCCGCGATACGCAGTATTTT. Its protein product is CASSLNDGSRDTQYF.

This clonotype has just a few counts. The gene calls are TRBV3-1 and TRBJ1-5; D call uncertain. Germline V gene sequence: CDR1 LGHDT, CDR2 YNNKEL (reference sequence). The CDR3 is 15 residues long. V lost 0 bases and J lost 1, with 7 bases in between. This CDR3 reads CASSQDMRSNQPQHF. In nucleotides, the CDR3 is TGTGCCAGCAGCCAAGATATGAGGAGCAATCAGCCCCAGCATTTT.

This clonotype showed up many times. V and J are TRBV5-1 and TRBJ2-3; the D is unclear. The CDR3 extends over 15 amino acids. The germline V and J ends were trimmed by 3 bases and 0 bases, with 11 bases remaining between them. CDR1 is SGHRS and CDR2 is YFSETQ in the germline V gene. In DNA form, the CDR3 reads TGCGCCAGCAGCTCCCATACGGGCAGCACAGATACGCAGTATTTT. Translated: CASSSHTGSTDTQYF.

This clonotype was seen repeatedly, ten times or more. The V gene is TRBV7-2, the J gene TRBJ1-2; D is uncertain. The V end was cut by 2 bases, the J end by 3 bases, with 7 bases between. Germline lookup yields CDR1 SGHTA and CDR2 FQGNSA. The CDR3 runs to 13 residues. Here the CDR3 reads CASSLNRDYGYTF. CDR3 sequence (DNA): TGTGCCAGCAGCTTAAATAGGGACTATGGCTACACCTTC. Full variable domain (missing parts from reference TRBV7-2 and TRBJ1-2): GAGVSQSPSNKVTEKGKDVELRCDPISGHTALYWYRQSLGQGLEFLIYFQGNSAPDKSGLPSDRFSAERTGGSVSTLTIQRTQQEDSAVYLCASSLNRDYGYTFGSGTRLTVV.

This clonotype was found many times. The rearrangement links TRBV11-3 to TRBJ2-1; 11 bases line up with TRBD2. V dropped 5 bases and J dropped 9; count of bases not matched to a gene: 9. The CDR3 extends over 15 amino acids. Germline values: CDR1 SGHNT, CDR2 YENEEA. CDR3 in amino acids: CASSRTSGFLSEQFF. The CDR3, as DNA: TGTGCCAGCAGCCGGACTAGCGGGTTCCTTAGTGAGCAGTTCTTC.

The rearrangement links TRBV28 to TRBJ2-7; 8 nucleotides align to TRBD1. V lost 8 bases and J lost 2; bases outside the gene matches: 5. The CDR3 runs to 13 residues. CDR1 and CDR2 (germline): MDHEN, SYDVKM. Written as DNA, the CDR3 is TGTGCCAGCTCTGGGACAGGAGCCTACGAGCAGTACTTC. It specifies CASSGTGAYEQYF.

At least ten counts were recorded for this clonotype. V usage is TRBV6-4 and J usage is TRBJ1-2; TRBD1 might be the D (5 bases). CDR3 length equals 13 residues. V lost 7 bases, J lost 6 bases, and 15 bases lay in between. In germline, CDR1 is MRHNA, CDR2 SNTAGT. CDR3 sequence: CASIEGLRNGYTF. DNA of the CDR3: TGTGCCAGCATTGAGGGGTTGAGGAATGGCTACACCTTC.

This clonotype was recorded many times. This sequence joins TRBV20-1 and TRBJ2-7; weak D call: TRBD2 (6 bases). Germline CDR1 DFQATT, CDR2 SNEGSKA (reference sequence). V lost 4 bases to trimming and J lost 7 bases, with 17 bases between them. The CDR3 totals 13 residues. CDR3 loop: CSAMGTQAGEQYF. CDR3 nucleotide sequence: TGCAGTGCTATGGGCACCCAGGCGGGAGAGCAGTACTTC.

This clonotype has a count of ten or more. The CDR3 loop reads CASSLRTGYEQYF. CDR3 sequence (DNA): TGTGCCAGCAGCTTAAGGACAGGGTACGAGCAGTACTTC. The chain couples TRBV11-3 to TRBJ2-7; 8 bases align to TRBD1. The CDR3 is made up of 13 amino acids. With V trimmed by 2 bases and J by 4 bases, 1 base remained unmatched. The germline V gene encodes CDR1 SGHNT and CDR2 YENEEA. Based on the CDR3 plus reference TRBV11-3 and TRBJ2-7, the full variable domain is EAGVVQSPRYKIIEKKQPVAFWCNPISGHNTLYWYLQNLGQGPELLIRYENEEAVDDSQLPKDRFSAERLKGVDSTLKIQPAELGDSAVYLCASSLRTGYEQYFGPGTRLTVT.

This clonotype was counted at least ten times. The V call is TRBV19, the J call TRBJ2-1, with D possibly being TRBD1 or TRBD2 (5 bases each). V lost 3 bases to trimming and J lost 4 bases, with 10 bases between them. Germline V CDR1 and CDR2: LNHDA, SQIVND (reference sequence). The CDR3 loop spans 14 amino acids. CDR3 residues: CASSMGWGYNEQFF. The CDR3 DNA follows: TGTGCCAGTAGTATGGGCTGGGGGTACAATGAGCAGTTCTTC. The whole variable domain, filled in from reference TRBV19 and TRBJ2-1, reads DGGITQSPKYLFRKEGQNVTLSCEQNLNHDAMYWYRQDPGQGLRLIYYSQIVNDFQKGDIAEGYSVSREKKESFPLTVTSAQKNPTAFYLCASSMGWGYNEQFFGPGTRLTVL.

This clonotype was seen ten or more times. The chain is built from TRBV5-5 and TRBJ2-7; the D gene is possibly TRBD2 (6 bases). The CDR3 length is 15 residues. Germline CDR1 and CDR2: SGHKS and YYEKEE (reference sequence). V was pared by 0 bases and J by 3 bases, with 13 bases between. CDR3 DNA: TGTGCCAGCAGCTTGGTGGTGGGCGGGGACTACGAGCAGTACTTC. Protein sequence: CASSLVVGGDYEQYF. The full variable domain, rest sourced from reference TRBV5-5 and TRBJ2-7, is DAGVTQSPTHLIKTRGQQVTLRCSPISGHKSVSWYQQVLGQGPQFIFQYYEKEERGRGNFPDRFSARQFPNYSSELNVNALLLGDSALYLCASSLVVGGDYEQYFGPGTRLTVT.

This clonotype appeared once. A much larger clone sits a single nucleotide away, making a read error possible. The CDR3 bases are TGTGCCAGCAGCTTATCCTCCGGGGAATCCTACAGTGAGCAGTTCTTC. Its translation: CASSLSSGESYSEQFF. The gene calls are TRBV7-6 and TRBJ2-1; D is possibly TRBD2 (5 bases). The germline CDR1 and CDR2 sequences are SGHVS and FNYEAQ. The CDR3 is made up of 16 amino acids.

Turning to this clonotype: A much bigger clone sits one base away, suggesting this may be a read error. V is TRBV6-6 and J is TRBJ1-4; D is unclear. This CDR3 comprises 16 residues. Germline V CDR1 and CDR2: MNHNY, SVGAGI (reference sequence). CDR3 sequence reads: CANSYSMKGGREKLFF. DNA of the CDR3: TGTGCCAACAGTTACTCGATGAAGGGCGGAAGGGAAAAACTGTTTTTT.

This clonotype was observed many times. V is TRBV10-3 and J is TRBJ2-5, with 9 bases matching TRBD1. Germline-derived CDR1 and CDR2 are ENHRY and SYGVKD. This CDR3 spans 15 amino acids. Losses at the gene ends were 7 bases for V and 5 bases for J; bases not matched to a gene: 11. The CDR3 sequence: CAIKGTGRGKETQYF. The CDR3 DNA follows: TGTGCCATCAAAGGGACAGGGAGGGGGAAGGAGACCCAGTACTTC.

In this sample, this clonotype turned up many times. The chain carries TRBV2 and TRBJ2-1; possible D gene TRBD2, 5 bases. The CDR3 has 13 amino acids. V was cut by 7 bases and J by 9 bases, with 16 bases left in between. Germline V gives CDR1 SNHLY, CDR2 FYNNEI. The CDR3 reads CASKRESEGEQFF. The CDR3 DNA is TGTGCCAGCAAAAGGGAGAGCGAGGGTGAGCAGTTCTTC.